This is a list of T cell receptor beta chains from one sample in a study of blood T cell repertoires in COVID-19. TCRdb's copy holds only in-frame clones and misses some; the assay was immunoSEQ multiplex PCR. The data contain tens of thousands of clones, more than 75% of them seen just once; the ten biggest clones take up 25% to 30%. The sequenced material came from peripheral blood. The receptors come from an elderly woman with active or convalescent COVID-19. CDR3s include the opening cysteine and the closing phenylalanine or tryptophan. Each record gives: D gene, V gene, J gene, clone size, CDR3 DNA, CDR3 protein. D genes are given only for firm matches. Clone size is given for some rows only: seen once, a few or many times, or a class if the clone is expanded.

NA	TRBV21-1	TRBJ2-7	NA	TGTGCCAGCAGCGTATCCGCCGGGAACGCAACCTACGAGCAGTACTTC	CASSVSAGNATYEQYF
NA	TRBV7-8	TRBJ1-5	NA	TGTGCCAGCAGCCTCGACGGGGTAAATCAGCCCCAGCATTTT	CASSLDGVNQPQHF
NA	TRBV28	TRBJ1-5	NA	TGTGCCAGCAGTTTTAGTTGGGGGGAAGCTCAGCCCCAGCATTTT	CASSFSWGEAQPQHF
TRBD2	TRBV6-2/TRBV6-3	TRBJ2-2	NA	TGTGCCAGCAGTTACTCGAAGACTAGCGGGGGGGCCGGGGAGCTGTTTTTT	CASSYSKTSGGAGELFF
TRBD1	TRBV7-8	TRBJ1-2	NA	TGTGCCAGCAGTTCGACAGGGGGCGCGTACACCTTC	CASSSTGGAYTF
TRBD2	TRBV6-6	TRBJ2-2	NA	TGTGCCAGCAGTTCCCTAGCGGCAAAAGGGGAGCTGTTTTTT	CASSSLAAKGELFF
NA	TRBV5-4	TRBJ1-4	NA	TGTGCCAGCAGCGCTGACAGTGAAAAACTGTTTTTT	CASSADSEKLFF
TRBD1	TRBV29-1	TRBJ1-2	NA	TGCAGCGCTCCGGGACAGGGGGCGGGCTATGGCTACACCTTC	CSAPGQGAGYGYTF
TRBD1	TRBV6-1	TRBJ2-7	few	TGTGCCAGCAGTGCGTCCGGGACAGGGAGAATCTACGAGCAGTACTTC	CASSASGTGRIYEQYF
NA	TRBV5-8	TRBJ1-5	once	TGTGCCAGCACCCAAACAGGAAATCAGCCCCAGCATTTT	CASTQTGNQPQHF
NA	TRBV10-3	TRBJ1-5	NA	TGTGCCAGTAAAGCTGTCGGGAATCAGCCCCAGCATTTT	CASKAVGNQPQHF
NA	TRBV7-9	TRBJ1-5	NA	TGTGCCAGCAGCGGGAGGTGGCAGGGACGCAATCAGCCCCAGCATTTT	CASSGRWQGRNQPQHF
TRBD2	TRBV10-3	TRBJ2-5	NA	TGTGCCATCAGCGTAGCGGGGGGGATACAAGAGACCCAGTACTTC	CAISVAGGIQETQYF
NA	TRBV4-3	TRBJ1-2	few	TGCGCCAGCAGCCAAGGACTAGCTAACTATGGCTACACCTTC	CASSQGLANYGYTF
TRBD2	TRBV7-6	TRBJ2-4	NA	TGTGCCAGCAGCTTAGGGCCCCCGGGGGGGGCGGCCAAAAACATTCAGTACTTC	CASSLGPPGGAAKNIQYF
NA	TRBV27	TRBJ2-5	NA	TGTGCCAGCCCTAAGCAGGGGTATGCGGAGACCCAGTACTTC	CASPKQGYAETQYF
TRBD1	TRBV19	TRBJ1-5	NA	TGTGCCAGTACCCTGGGGGGGACAGGGGGCAATCAGCCCCAGCATTTT	CASTLGGTGGNQPQHF
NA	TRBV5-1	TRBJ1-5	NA	TGCGCCAGCAGCTCCGAACCCCGCGAGTTAGGCAATCAGCCCCAGCATTTT	CASSSEPRELGNQPQHF
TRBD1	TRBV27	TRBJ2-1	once	TGTGCCAGCAGTTTATTTGGGACAGGAGCGCGTGATGAGCAGTTCTTC	CASSLFGTGARDEQFF
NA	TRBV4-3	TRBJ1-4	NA	TGCGCCAGCAGCCAAGGGCGGGGGGGTCTTGAAAAACTGTTTTTT	CASSQGRGGLEKLFF
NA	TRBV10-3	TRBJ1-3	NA	TGTGCCATCAGCCCGACGGAGAACTCTGGAAACACCATATATTTT	CAISPTENSGNTIYF
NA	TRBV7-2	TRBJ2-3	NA	TGTGCCAGCAGCTTACAGTCCCAAACAAGAACAGATACGCAGTATTTT	CASSLQSQTRTDTQYF
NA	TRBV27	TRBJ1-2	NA	TGTGCCAGCAGTTCCAGGTCTGGTTATGGCTACACCTTC	CASSSRSGYGYTF